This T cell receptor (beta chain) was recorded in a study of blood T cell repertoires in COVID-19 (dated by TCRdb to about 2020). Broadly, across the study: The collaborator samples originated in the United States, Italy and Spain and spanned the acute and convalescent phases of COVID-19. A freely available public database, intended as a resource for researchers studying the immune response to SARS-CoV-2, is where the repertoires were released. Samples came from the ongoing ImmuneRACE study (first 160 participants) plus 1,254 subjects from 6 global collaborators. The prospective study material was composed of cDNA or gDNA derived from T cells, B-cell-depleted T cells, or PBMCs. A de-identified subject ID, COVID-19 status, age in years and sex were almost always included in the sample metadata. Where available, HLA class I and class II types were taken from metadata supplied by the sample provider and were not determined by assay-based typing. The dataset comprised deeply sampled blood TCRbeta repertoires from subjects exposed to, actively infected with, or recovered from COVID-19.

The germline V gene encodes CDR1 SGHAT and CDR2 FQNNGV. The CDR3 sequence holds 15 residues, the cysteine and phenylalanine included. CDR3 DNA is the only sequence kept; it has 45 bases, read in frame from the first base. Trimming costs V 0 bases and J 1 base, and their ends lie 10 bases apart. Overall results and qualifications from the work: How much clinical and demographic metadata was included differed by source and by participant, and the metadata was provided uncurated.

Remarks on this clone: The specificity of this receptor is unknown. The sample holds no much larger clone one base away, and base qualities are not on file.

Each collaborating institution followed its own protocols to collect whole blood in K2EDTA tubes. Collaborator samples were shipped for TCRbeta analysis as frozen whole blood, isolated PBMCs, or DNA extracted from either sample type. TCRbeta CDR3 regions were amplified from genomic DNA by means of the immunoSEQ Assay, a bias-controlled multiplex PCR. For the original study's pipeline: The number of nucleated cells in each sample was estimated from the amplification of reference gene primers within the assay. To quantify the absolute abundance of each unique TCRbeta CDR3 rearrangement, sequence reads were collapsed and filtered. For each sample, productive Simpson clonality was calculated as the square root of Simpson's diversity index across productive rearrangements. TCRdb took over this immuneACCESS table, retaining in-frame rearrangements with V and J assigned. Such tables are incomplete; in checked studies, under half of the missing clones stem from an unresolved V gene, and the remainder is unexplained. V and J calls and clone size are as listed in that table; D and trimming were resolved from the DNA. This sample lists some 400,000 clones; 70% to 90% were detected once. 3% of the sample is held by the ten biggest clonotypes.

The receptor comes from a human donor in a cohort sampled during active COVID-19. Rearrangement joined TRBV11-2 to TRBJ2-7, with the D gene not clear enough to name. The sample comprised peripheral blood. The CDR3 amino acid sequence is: CASSLDLRESYEQYF. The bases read TGTGCCAGCAGCTTAGACTTGCGCGAGTCCTACGAGCAGTACTTC.